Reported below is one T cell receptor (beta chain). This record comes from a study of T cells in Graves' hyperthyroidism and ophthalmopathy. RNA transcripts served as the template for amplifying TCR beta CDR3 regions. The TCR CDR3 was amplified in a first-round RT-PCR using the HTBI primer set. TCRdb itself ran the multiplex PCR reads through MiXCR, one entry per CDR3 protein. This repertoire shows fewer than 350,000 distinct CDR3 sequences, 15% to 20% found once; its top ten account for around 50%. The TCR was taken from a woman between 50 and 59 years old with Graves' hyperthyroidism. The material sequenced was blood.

The CDR3 region has the DNA TGTGCCAGTAGCCCTGGGAGCGATCGCTATGGCTACACCTTC. Translation: CASSPGSDRYGYTF. This sequence joins TRBV19 and TRBJ1-2; D gene unclear. This CDR3 comprises 14 residues. Germline CDR1 LNHDA, CDR2 SQIVND (reference sequence). Trimming stripped 6 bases from V and 4 bases from J, with 15 bases between.